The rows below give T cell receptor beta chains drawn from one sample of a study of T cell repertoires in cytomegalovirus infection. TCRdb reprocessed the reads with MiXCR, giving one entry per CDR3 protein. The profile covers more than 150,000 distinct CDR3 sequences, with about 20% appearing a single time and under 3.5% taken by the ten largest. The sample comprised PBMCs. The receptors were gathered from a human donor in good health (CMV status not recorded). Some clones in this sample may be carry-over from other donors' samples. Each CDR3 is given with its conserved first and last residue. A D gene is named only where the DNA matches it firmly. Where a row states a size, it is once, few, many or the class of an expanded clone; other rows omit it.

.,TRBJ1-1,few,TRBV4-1,TGCGCCAGCAGCCAAGTGCCGGTTATGAACACTGAAGCTTTCTTT,CASSQVPVMNTEAFF
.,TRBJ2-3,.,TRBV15,TGTGCCACCAGCATCCATACAGATACGCAGTATTTT,CATSIHTDTQYF
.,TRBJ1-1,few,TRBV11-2,TGTGCCAGCAGCTACCCCGGGGGTGCCCAAGCTTTCTTT,CASSYPGGAQAFF
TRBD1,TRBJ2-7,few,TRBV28,TGTGCCAGCAGTTCGATCAGAAGGACAGGGGTTGCCTACGAGCAGTACTTC,CASSSIRRTGVAYEQYF
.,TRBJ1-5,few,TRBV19,TGTGCCAGTAGTATCCGGGGATATAGCAATCAGCCCCAGCATTTT,CASSIRGYSNQPQHF
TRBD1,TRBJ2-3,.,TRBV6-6,TGTGCCAGCAGTTACTCGATGGGGCAGGGGGCTGAAGATACGCAGTATTTT,CASSYSMGQGAEDTQYF
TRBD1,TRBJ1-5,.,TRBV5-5,TGTGCCAGCAGTCGGGACAGGGGGCTTCAGCCCCAGCATTTT,CASSRDRGLQPQHF
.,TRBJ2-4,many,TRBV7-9,TGTGCCAGCAGCTTAGGGGACATTCAGTACTTC,CASSLGDIQYF
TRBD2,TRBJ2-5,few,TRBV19,TGTGCCAGTTCGACTAGCGGGAGTGTGGAGACCCAGTACTTC,CASSTSGSVETQYF
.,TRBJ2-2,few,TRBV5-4,TGTGCCAGCAGCTTGTGGCATCTTGCGAACACCGGGGAGCTGTTTTTT,CASSLWHLANTGELFF
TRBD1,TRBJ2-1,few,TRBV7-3,TGTGCCAGCACCCGGGACAGGGCGGTGGGTGAGCAGTTCTTC,CASTRDRAVGEQFF
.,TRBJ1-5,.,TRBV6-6,TGTGCCAGCAGTTACGGCCAGGGCAACCCGCCCCAGCATTTT,CASSYGQGNPPQHF
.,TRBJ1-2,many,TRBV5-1,TGCGCCAGCAGCTTGAAGTCACCGAACGCTAACTATGGCTACACCTTC,CASSLKSPNANYGYTF
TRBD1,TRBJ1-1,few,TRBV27,TGTGCCAGCAGTTTCCTCACCAGGGACAGTGAAGCTTTCTTT,CASSFLTRDSEAFF
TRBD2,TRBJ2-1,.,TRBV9,TGTGCCAGCAGCGTAGGCGGGAGAATGGGTGCGAATGAGCAGTTCTTC,CASSVGGRMGANEQFF
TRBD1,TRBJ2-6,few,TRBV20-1,TGCAGTGCTAGAGGTGGTTTGGGGACAGGTCCTTCTGGGGCCAACGTCCTGACTTTC,CSARGGLGTGPSGANVLTF
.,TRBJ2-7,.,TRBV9,TGTGCCAGCAGCGTAGCTGGGACCCCGAGCTCCTACGAGCAGTACTTC,CASSVAGTPSSYEQYF
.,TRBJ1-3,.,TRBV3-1,TGTGCCAGCAGCCGCCGGGGACACCGATCTGGAAACACCATATATTTT,CASSRRGHRSGNTIYF
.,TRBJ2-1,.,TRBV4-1,TGCGCCAGCGCGGCAGAGTCCGGAGGAATTTATGAGCAGTTCTTC,CASAAESGGIYEQFF
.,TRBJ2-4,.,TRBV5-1,TGCGCCAGCAGCTCCGGTTTGAGGGGCGCGGACAAAAACATTCAGTACTTC,CASSSGLRGADKNIQYF
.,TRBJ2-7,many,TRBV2,TGTGCCAGCAGTGAGCGGACGTCCTTTCCCTACGAGCAGTACTTC,CASSERTSFPYEQYF
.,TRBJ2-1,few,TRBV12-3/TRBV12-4,TGTGCCAGCAAAAGCCAACTATTCGGGAATGAGCAGTTCTTC,CASKSQLFGNEQFF
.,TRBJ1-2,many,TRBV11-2,TGTGCCAGCAGCGCCTCCCGGGGACCCAACTATGGCTACACCTTC,CASSASRGPNYGYTF
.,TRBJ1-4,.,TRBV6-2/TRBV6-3,TGTGCCAGCAGTTATCACGGGACGGGGAATGACAAACTGTTTTTT,CASSYHGTGNDKLFF
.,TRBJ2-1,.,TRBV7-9,TGTGTCAGCAGCTTAGCGCGGCCGGACAATGAGCAGTTCTTC,CVSSLARPDNEQFF
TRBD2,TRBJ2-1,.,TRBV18,TGTGCCAGCTCATCAATAGCGGGAGCGAAGAGCAATGAGCAGTTCTTC,CASSSIAGAKSNEQFF